The clone carrying this TCR beta chain was seen once. CDR1 and CDR2 from the germline V gene are SGHVS and FQNEAQ. V lost 7 bases and J lost 0; bases outside the gene matches: 12. The CDR3 consists of 17 residues. Only in-frame clones appear in the TCRdb table, and some are missing; sequencing was by immunoSEQ multiplex PCR. The profile shows just under 55,000 clones, under 85% of them singletons. This specimen belongs to a study of blood T cell repertoires in COVID-19. Background on the study: Sources were T cells, B-cell-depleted T cells, or PBMCs; the material itself was cDNA or gDNA.

The sample was peripheral blood. The TCR originated in a woman in her sixties or seventies with acute or convalescent COVID-19. This chain connects TRBV7-8 to TRBJ2-7, with 10 bases matching TRBD2. CDR3 bases: TGTGCCAGCACCCTCAGGAGAGCGGGGGGGAGCTCCTACGAGCAGTACTTC. Residues: CASTLRRAGGSSYEQYF.